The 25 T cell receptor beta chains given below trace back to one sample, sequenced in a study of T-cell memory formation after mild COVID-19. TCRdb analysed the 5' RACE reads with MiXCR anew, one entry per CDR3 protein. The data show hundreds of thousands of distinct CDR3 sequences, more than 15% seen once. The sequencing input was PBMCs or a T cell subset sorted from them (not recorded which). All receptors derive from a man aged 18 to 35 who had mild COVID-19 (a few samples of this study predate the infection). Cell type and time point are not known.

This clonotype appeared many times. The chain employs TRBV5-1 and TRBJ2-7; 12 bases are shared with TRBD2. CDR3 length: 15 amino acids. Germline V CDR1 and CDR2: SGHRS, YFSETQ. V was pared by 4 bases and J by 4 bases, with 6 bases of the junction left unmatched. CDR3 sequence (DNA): TGCGCCAGCAGCGTGACTAGCGGGGGCCAGTACGAGCAGTACTTC. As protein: CASSVTSGGQYEQYF.

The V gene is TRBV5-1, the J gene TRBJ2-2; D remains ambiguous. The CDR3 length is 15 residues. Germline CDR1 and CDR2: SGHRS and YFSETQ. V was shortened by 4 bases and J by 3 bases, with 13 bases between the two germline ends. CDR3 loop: CASSQETWDTGELFF. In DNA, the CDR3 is TGCGCCAGCAGCCAAGAAACTTGGGACACCGGGGAGCTGTTTTTT.

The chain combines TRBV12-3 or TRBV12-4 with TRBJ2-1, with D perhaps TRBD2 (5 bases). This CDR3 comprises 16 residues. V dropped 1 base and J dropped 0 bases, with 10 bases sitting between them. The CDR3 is CASSLGTLSSYNEQFF. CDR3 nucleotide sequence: TGTGCCAGCAGTTTAGGGACTCTTAGCTCCTACAATGAGCAGTTCTTC.

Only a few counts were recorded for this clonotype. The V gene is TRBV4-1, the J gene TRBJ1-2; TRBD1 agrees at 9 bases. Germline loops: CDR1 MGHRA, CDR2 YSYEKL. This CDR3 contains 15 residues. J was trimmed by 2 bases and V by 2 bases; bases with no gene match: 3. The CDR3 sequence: CASSQSGTGNYGYTF. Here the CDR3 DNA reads TGCGCCAGCAGCCAATCCGGGACAGGGAACTATGGCTACACCTTC.

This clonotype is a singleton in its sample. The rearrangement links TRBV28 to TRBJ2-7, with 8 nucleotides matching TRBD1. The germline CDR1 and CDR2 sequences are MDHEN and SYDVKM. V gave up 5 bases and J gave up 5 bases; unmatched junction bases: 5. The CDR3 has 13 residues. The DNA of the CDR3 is TGTGCCAGCAGTACGACAGGGGCCCACGAGCAGTACGTC. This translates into CASSTTGAHEQYV.

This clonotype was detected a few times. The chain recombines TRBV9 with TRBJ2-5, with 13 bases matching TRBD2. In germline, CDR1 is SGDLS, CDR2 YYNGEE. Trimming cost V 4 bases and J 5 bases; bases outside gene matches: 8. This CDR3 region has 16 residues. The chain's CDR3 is CASSPQGLAGVETQYF. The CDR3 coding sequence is TGTGCCAGCAGCCCCCAAGGACTAGCGGGGGTTGAGACCCAGTACTTC.

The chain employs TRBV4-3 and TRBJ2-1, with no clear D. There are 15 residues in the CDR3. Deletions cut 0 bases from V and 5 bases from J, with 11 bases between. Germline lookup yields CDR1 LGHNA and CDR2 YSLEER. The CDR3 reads CASSQDRQANNEQFF. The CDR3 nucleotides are TGCGCCAGCAGCCAAGATCGCCAAGCGAACAATGAGCAGTTCTTC.

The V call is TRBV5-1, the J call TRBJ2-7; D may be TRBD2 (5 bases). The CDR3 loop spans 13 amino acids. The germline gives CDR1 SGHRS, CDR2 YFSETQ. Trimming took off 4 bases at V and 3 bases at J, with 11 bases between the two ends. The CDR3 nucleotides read TGCGCCAGCAGCATGGATGCGGGCTACGAGCAGTACTTC. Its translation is CASSMDAGYEQYF.

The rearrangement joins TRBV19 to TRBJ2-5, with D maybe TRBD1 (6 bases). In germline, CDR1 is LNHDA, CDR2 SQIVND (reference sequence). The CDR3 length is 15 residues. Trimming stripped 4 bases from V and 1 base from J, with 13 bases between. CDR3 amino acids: CASSRYRDPQETQYF. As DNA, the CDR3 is TGTGCCAGTAGTAGGTACAGGGATCCCCAAGAGACCCAGTACTTC.

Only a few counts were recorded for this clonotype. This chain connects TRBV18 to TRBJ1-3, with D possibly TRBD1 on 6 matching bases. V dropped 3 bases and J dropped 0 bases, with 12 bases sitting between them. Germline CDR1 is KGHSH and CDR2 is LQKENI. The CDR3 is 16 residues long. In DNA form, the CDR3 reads TGTGCCAGCTCACCCAGACAGGACCCCTCTGGAAACACCATATATTTT. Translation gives CASSPRQDPSGNTIYF. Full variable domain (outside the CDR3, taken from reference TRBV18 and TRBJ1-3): NAGVMQNPRHLVRRRGQEARLRCSPMKGHSHVYWYRQLPEEGLKFMVYLQKENIIDESGMPKERFSAEFPKEGPSILRIQQVVRGDSAAYFCASSPRQDPSGNTIYFGEGSWLTVV.

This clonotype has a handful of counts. The CDR3 here is CAISESVDTEAFF. CDR3 bases: TGTGCCATCAGTGAGTCAGTCGACACTGAAGCTTTCTTT. The V and J genes are TRBV10-3 and TRBJ1-1, with D unclear. V was shortened by 0 bases and J by 3 bases, with 5 bases between the two germline ends. Per the germline V gene, CDR1 is ENHRY and CDR2 is SYGVKD. The CDR3 has 13 amino acids.

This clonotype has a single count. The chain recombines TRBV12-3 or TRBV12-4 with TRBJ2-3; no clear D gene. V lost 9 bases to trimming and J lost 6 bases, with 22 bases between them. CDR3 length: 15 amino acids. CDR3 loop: CARSRRPNEVDTQYF. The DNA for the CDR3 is TGTGCCAGAAGTCGACGGCCCAACGAGGTCGATACGCAGTATTTT.

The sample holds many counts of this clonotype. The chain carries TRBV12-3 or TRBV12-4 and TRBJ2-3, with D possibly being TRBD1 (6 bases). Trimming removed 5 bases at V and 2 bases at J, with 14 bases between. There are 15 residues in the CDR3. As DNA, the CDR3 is TGTGCCAGCAGTAGCCGGGACACTTACACAGATACGCAGTATTTT. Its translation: CASSSRDTYTDTQYF.

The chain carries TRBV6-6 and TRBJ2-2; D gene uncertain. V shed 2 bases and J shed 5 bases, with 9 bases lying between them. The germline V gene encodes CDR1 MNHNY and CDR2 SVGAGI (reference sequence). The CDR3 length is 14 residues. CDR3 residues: CASSYAFSTGELFF. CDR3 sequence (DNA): TGTGCCAGCAGTTACGCCTTTAGTACCGGGGAGCTGTTTTTT.

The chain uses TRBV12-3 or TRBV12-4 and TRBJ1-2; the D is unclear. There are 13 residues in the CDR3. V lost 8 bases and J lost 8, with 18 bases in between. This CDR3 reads CASGIGRINGYTF. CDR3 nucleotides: TGTGCCAGCGGCATTGGGCGTATCAACGGCTACACCTTC.

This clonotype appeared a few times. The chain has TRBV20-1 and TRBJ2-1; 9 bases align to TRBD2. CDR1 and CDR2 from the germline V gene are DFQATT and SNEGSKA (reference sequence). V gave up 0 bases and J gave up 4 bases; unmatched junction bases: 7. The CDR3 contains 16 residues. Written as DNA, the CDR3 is TGCAGTGCTAGAGAATTAGCGGGGGCCCTATACAATGAGCAGTTCTTC. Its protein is CSARELAGALYNEQFF.

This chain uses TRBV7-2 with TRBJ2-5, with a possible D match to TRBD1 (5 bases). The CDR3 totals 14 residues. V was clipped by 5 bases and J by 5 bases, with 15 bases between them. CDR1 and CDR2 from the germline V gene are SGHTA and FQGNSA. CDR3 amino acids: CASSRTPGLETQYF. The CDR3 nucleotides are TGTGCCAGCAGCCGGACACCTGGGTTGGAGACCCAGTACTTC.

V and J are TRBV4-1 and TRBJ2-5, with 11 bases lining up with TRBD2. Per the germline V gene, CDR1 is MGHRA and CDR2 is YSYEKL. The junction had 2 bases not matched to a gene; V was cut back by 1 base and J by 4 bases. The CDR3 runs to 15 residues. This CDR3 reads CASSQATSGAETQYF. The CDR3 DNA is TGCGCCAGCAGCCAAGCGACTAGCGGGGCAGAGACCCAGTACTTC.

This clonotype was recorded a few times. The DNA for the CDR3 is TGTGCCACCCCAGTTGTGTACGAGCAGTACGTC. It codes for CATPVVYEQYV. The chain is built from TRBV5-4 and TRBJ2-7; no firm D call. V lost 9 bases and J 4 bases, leaving 11 bases between the germline ends. This CDR3 spans 11 amino acids. The V gene's germline CDR1 is SGHNT and CDR2 YYREEE (reference sequence).

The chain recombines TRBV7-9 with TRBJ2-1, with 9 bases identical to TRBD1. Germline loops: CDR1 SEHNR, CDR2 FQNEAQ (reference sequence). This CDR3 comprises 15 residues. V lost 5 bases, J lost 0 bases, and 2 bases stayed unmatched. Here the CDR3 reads CASSRQGVSYNEQFF. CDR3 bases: TGTGCCAGCAGCCGACAGGGGGTCTCCTACAATGAGCAGTTCTTC.

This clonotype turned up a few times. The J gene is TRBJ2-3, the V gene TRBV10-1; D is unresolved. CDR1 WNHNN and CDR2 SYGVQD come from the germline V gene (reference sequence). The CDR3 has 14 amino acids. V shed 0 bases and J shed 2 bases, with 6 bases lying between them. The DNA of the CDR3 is TGCGCCAGCAGTGAGTCGCCTCCCACAGATACGCAGTATTTT. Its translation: CASSESPPTDTQYF.

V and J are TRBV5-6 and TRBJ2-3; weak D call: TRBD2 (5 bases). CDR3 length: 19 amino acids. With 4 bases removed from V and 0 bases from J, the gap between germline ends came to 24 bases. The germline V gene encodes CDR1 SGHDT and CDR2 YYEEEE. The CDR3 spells CASSSPTFSGRSSTDTQYF. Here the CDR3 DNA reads TGTGCCAGCAGCAGCCCCACTTTCAGCGGACGATCTAGCACAGATACGCAGTATTTT. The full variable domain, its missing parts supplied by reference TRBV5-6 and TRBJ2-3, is DAGVTQSPTHLIKTRGQQVTLRCSPKSGHDTVSWYQQALGQGPQFIFQYYEEEERQRGNFPDRFSGHQFPNYSSELNVNALLLGDSALYLCASSSPTFSGRSSTDTQYFGPGTRLTVL.

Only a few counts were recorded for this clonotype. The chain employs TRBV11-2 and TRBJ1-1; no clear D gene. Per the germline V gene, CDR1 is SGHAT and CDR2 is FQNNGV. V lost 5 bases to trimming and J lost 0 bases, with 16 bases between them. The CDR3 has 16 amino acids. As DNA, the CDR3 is TGTGCCAGCAGCCCCTTGAGATCCACACTGAACACTGAAGCTTTCTTT. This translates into CASSPLRSTLNTEAFF.

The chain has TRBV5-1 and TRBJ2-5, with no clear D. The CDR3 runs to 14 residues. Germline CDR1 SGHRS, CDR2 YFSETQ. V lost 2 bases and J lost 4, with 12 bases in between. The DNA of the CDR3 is TGCGCCAGCAGCTTCGGACGGCTTGGAGAGACCCAGTACTTC. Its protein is CASSFGRLGETQYF. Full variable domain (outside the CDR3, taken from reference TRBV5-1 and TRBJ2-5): KAGVTQTPRYLIKTRGQQVTLSCSPISGHRSVSWYQQTPGQGLQFLFEYFSETQRNKGNFPGRFSGRQFSNSRSEMNVSTLELGDSALYLCASSFGRLGETQYFGPGTRLLVL.

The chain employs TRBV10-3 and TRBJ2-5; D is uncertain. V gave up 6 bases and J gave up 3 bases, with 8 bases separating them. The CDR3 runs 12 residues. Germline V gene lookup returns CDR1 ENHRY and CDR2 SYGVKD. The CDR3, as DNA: TGTGCCATCAGGGGCAGCGAAGAGACCCAGTACTTC. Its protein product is CAIRGSEETQYF.